The 13 T cell receptor beta chains given below trace back to one sample, sequenced in a study of chemoradiotherapy in HPV16-positive cancers. Clones were read by immunoSEQ multiplex PCR, and TCRdb kept only the in-frame ones, dropping some. The data contain around 9,200 clones, about three quarters of them singletons. Here the sequenced sample was tumor tissue, taken from a patient who underwent chemoradiotherapy. These receptors all stem from a human donor with HPV-associated anogenital cancer.

This clone has just one count. The chain recombines TRBV19 with TRBJ1-5; unclear D gene. The V and J ends lost 7 bases and 0 bases respectively, with 10 bases between them. Germline values: CDR1 LNHDA, CDR2 SQIVND (reference sequence). The CDR3 has 14 residues. The CDR3 here is CASIAAYSNQPQHF. Here the CDR3 DNA reads TGTGCCAGTATTGCAGCCTATAGCAATCAGCCCCAGCATTTT.

The rearrangement uses TRBV12-5 and TRBJ2-1, with 9 bases identical to TRBD1. In germline, CDR1 is LGHNT, CDR2 FRNRAP. The CDR3 length is 16 residues. With 2 bases clipped from V and 4 bases from J, the junction kept 6 bases outside the gene matches. The CDR3 region is CASGLLVGQGYNEQFF. The CDR3 bases are TGTGCTAGTGGTTTGCTCGTCGGACAGGGGTACAATGAGCAGTTCTTC.

The chain recombines TRBV2 with TRBJ2-3; TRBD2 is a possible D gene (5 bases). There are 14 residues in the CDR3. Germline loops: CDR1 SNHLY, CDR2 FYNNEI. V was pared by 6 bases and J by 3 bases, with 13 bases between. Written as DNA, the CDR3 is TGTGCCAGCAGGAAGGGAGAGGGTACAGATACGCAGTATTTT. It encodes CASRKGEGTDTQYF.

The chain has TRBV5-8 and TRBJ2-1; a weak D match, TRBD2 (6 bases). The CDR3 consists of 15 residues. V was shortened by 0 bases and J by 2 bases, with 9 bases between the two germline ends. Looked up from germline, CDR1 is SGHTS and CDR2 is YDEGEE. CDR3 protein: CASSLAGDAYNEQFF. The CDR3 region has the DNA TGTGCCAGCAGCTTGGCGGGGGATGCCTACAATGAGCAGTTCTTC.

This chain connects TRBV10-3 to TRBJ2-5, with D possibly being TRBD1 (5 bases). The germline V and J ends were trimmed by 7 bases and 1 base, with 10 bases remaining between them. Looked up from germline, CDR1 is ENHRY and CDR2 is SYGVKD. The CDR3 runs to 13 residues. DNA of the CDR3: TGTGCCATCAAAGGGGTGAGCCAAGAGACCCAGTACTTC. Protein sequence: CAIKGVSQETQYF.

The chain combines TRBV28 with TRBJ2-5; D could derive from TRBD1 or TRBD2 (5 bases each). Germline values: CDR1 MDHEN, CDR2 SYDVKM. The CDR3 length is 15 residues. The V gene lost 3 bases and the J gene lost 5 bases, with 16 bases spanning the gap. The CDR3 coding sequence is TGTGCCAGCAGTTTCCGGCAGGGAGCGAGGGAGACCCAGTACTTC. Its protein product is CASSFRQGARETQYF. The full variable domain, with the rest looked up from reference TRBV28 and TRBJ2-5, is DVKVTQSSRYLVKRTGEKVFLECVQDMDHENMFWYRQDPGLGLRLIYFSYDVKMKEKGDIPEGYSVSREKKERFSLILESASTNQTSMYLCASSFRQGARETQYFGPGTRLLVL.

This chain uses TRBV5-8 with TRBJ1-2; D gene unclear. V lost 10 bases and J 8 bases, leaving 21 bases between the germline ends. CDR3 length: 13 residues. Germline V gives CDR1 SGHTS, CDR2 YDEGEE. The CDR3 protein is CAGRATSLNGYTF. The CDR3, as DNA: TGTGCCGGCCGGGCCACCTCCCTTAACGGCTACACCTTC.

This clone was seen a handful of times. The chain couples TRBV9 to TRBJ2-7, with no clear D. This CDR3 comprises 14 residues. V shed 0 bases and J shed 2 bases, with 9 bases lying between them. Germline-derived CDR1 and CDR2 are SGDLS and YYNGEE. CDR3 sequence: CASSVVGNAYEQYF. CDR3 bases: TGTGCCAGCAGCGTAGTAGGAAACGCCTACGAGCAGTACTTC.

V and J are TRBV5-1 and TRBJ2-7; D possibly corresponds to TRBD2 (7 bases). The CDR3 sequence is 15 residues long. V lost 0 bases and J lost 4, with 14 bases in between. Germline loops: CDR1 SGHRS, CDR2 YFSETQ. DNA for the CDR3: TGCGCCAGCAGCTTGGCTCGGGGAGGGGGGTACGAGCAGTACTTC. Translation: CASSLARGGGYEQYF.

V is TRBV19 and J is TRBJ2-7, with TRBD2 matching 14 bases. Losses at the gene ends were 4 bases for V and 0 bases for J; bases not matched to a gene: 8. Per the germline V gene, CDR1 is LNHDA and CDR2 is SQIVND (reference sequence). The CDR3 covers 18 residues. This CDR3 reads CASSKGLAGVLSSYEQYV. The CDR3 nucleotides read TGTGCCAGTAGTAAGGGACTAGCGGGGGTCCTGAGCTCCTACGAGCAGTACGTC.

The rearrangement links TRBV7-9 to TRBJ2-5; maybe TRBD2 (5 bases). Germline values: CDR1 SEHNR, CDR2 FQNEAQ (reference sequence). The CDR3 runs 13 residues. The V gene lost 1 base and the J gene lost 7 bases, with 10 bases spanning the gap. CDR3 loop: CASSLEGVATQYF. DNA of the CDR3: TGTGCCAGCAGCTTAGAGGGAGTAGCGACCCAGTACTTC.

In this sample, this clone turned up once. J is TRBJ2-5 and V is TRBV21-1; the DNA was not used to check the table's D call, TRBD2. TRBV21-1 is reported as a pseudogene. The CDR3 is 16 amino acids. Here the CDR3 reads CASSKAGGPGGETQYF. CDR3 nucleotides: TGTGCCAGCAGCAAAGCGGGAGGACCTGGTGGGGAGACCCAGTACTTC.

This sequence joins TRBV6-5 and TRBJ2-7; the match to TRBD1 covers 8 bases. CDR3 length equals 14 residues. Trimming took 6 bases from V and 5 from J; bases not matched to a gene: 9. Germline V gives CDR1 MNHEY, CDR2 SVGAGI. In nucleotides, the CDR3 is TGTGCCAGCAGGACCGGGACAGGATGGGACGAGCAGTACTTC. Protein product: CASRTGTGWDEQYF.